Listed below are T cell receptor beta chains from one sample, sequenced in a study of cytomegalovirus exposure and HLA in healthy donors. Measured with immunoSEQ multiplex PCR; TCRdb has only the in-frame clones, and not every one. The sample shows tens of thousands of clones, over 60% of them seen only once. Sequencing input: PBMCs. These receptors were collected from a woman aged 50 to 60 in good health and CMV-seronegative. The CDR3 runs from the conserved cysteine through the conserved F or W. A D gene is named only where the DNA matches it firmly. Clone sizes are given selectively: once, few, many, or a class where the clone is expanded.

TRBV9	TRBJ2-7	TRBD2	-	TGTGCCAGCAGCGTAGCCTCGTCCGGGACTAGCGGACCTTTGGAGCAGTACTTC	CASSVASSGTSGPLEQYF
TRBV6-4	TRBJ2-5	-	-	TGTGCCATCCGGGCTAGACAGGTAGAGACCCAGTACTTC	CAIRARQVETQYF
TRBV11-3	TRBJ2-7	TRBD2	-	TGTGCCAGCAGCCCCGCGAGCGGGAGGGCCCCGTACGAGCAGTACTTC	CASSPASGRAPYEQYF
TRBV6-5	TRBJ1-5	-	-	TGTGCCAGCAGCCCCACTTGGAGGGGAGGACAGCCCCAGCATTTT	CASSPTWRGGQPQHF
TRBV6-5	TRBJ1-2	-	-	TGTGCCAGCAGTTACCTAGACAGGCGGGCGGACAAAACCTTC	CASSYLDRRADKTF
TRBV5-1	TRBJ2-5	TRBD1	-	TGCGCCAGCACCGGGACAGGGGGCTCGGAGACCCAGTACTTC	CASTGTGGSETQYF
TRBV27	TRBJ2-7	TRBD2	few	TGTGCCAGCAGCATAACTAGCGGGCCTAGGGAGCAGTACTTC	CASSITSGPREQYF
TRBV6-1	TRBJ2-7	-	-	TGTGCCAGCAGTCAAGAGATCTACTACGAGCAGTACTTC	CASSQEIYYEQYF
TRBV30	TRBJ1-3	-	-	TGTGCCTGGAGTGTCGGGGGGCTTGGGTCTGGAAACACCATATATTTT	CAWSVGGLGSGNTIYF
TRBV5-1	TRBJ2-5	TRBD2	-	TGCGCCAGCAGTACTAGCGGGCGCCAAGAGACCCAGTACTTC	CASSTSGRQETQYF
TRBV28	TRBJ2-5	-	-	TGTGCCAGCAGCCCCCTGGCCCTCCAAGAGACCCAGTACTTC	CASSPLALQETQYF
TRBV18	TRBJ2-1	TRBD2	-	TGTGCCAGCTCCCGCGTCGGACTAGCGGGAGGGGATGAGCAGTTCTTC	CASSRVGLAGGDEQFF
TRBV19	TRBJ1-3	-	-	TGTGCCGGAGCGGGGGGGCCGTACGCTGGAAACACCATATATTTT	CAGAGGPYAGNTIYF
TRBV20-1	TRBJ1-2	-	-	TGCAGTGCCCGGGATTGGGATGGCTACACCTTC	CSARDWDGYTF
TRBV18	TRBJ1-4	-	-	TGTGCCAGCTCAACGCAGGGAGGAACTAATGAAAAACTGTTTTTT	CASSTQGGTNEKLFF
TRBV5-1	TRBJ1-1	-	-	TGCGCCAGCAGCCCGGTAGCGGGACCCCTCGGGGCTTTCTTT	CASSPVAGPLGAFF
TRBV30	TRBJ1-1	TRBD1	-	TGTGCCTGGAGCTTAAGGACAGGTCCGAAAGCTTTCTTT	CAWSLRTGPKAFF
TRBV4-2	TRBJ2-7	-	-	TGTGCCAGCAGCCAAGAGCCTACCTACGAGCAGTACTTC	CASSQEPTYEQYF
TRBV6-6	TRBJ1-1	TRBD1	-	TGTGCCAGCAGGCGACAGGGAAGTACTGAAGCTTTCTTT	CASRRQGSTEAFF
TRBV5-1	TRBJ1-4	-	-	TGCGCCAGCAGCTTGAGGACAGCCATTAATGAAAAACTGTTTTTT	CASSLRTAINEKLFF
TRBV10-3	TRBJ1-1	TRBD1	-	TGTGCCATCAGAGATACAGGGGGCACTGAAGCTTTCTTT	CAIRDTGGTEAFF
TRBV29-1	TRBJ1-2	-	-	TGCAGCGTTGAACAGGGGAATGGCTACACCTTC	CSVEQGNGYTF
TRBV5-4	TRBJ1-1	-	-	TGTGCCAGCAGCCGCGGACAGATTTTGAACACTGAAGCTTTCTTT	CASSRGQILNTEAFF
TRBV27	TRBJ2-7	TRBD1	-	TGTGCCAGCAGCAACAAACCGGGACAGGGGATCTACGAGCAGTACTTC	CASSNKPGQGIYEQYF
TRBV4-1	TRBJ2-1	-	-	TGCGCCAGCAGCTTGACAGCTTCTAGCTCCTACAATGAGCAGTTCTTC	CASSLTASSSYNEQFF
TRBV28	TRBJ2-7	-	-	TGTGCCAGCAGTTACCCCTCGCGGATTATCAGCTCCTACGAGCAGTACTTC	CASSYPSRIISSYEQYF
TRBV10-3	TRBJ2-1	TRBD2	-	TGTGCCACCAGTGAGTCGACTGCGAGCGGGAGGGCTATAAATGAGCAGTTCTTC	CATSESTASGRAINEQFF
TRBV4-2	TRBJ1-2	-	-	TGTGCCAGCAGCCAAGAAGCTGGGGCCCAGTATGGCTACACCTTC	CASSQEAGAQYGYTF